These 18 T cell receptor beta chains originate from one sample sequenced in a study of beta chain features in type 1 diabetes. cDNA synthesis used the whole RNA isolate, giving expressed TCRB sequences. The repertoire was sequenced with immunoSEQ multiplex PCR; TCRdb's copy has only in-frame clones and lacks some. The sample contains fewer than 65,000 clones, 59% of which appear only once. Sequencing used Tregs from blood. All receptors come from a woman aged 18 to 35 in good health.

The chain joins TRBV6-1 to TRBJ2-1; 13 bases are shared with TRBD2. Germline V gives CDR1 MNHNS, CDR2 SASEGT. This CDR3 has 17 residues. V lost 1 base to trimming and J lost 2 bases; unmatched junction nucleotides: 2. CDR3 DNA sequence: TGTGCCAGCAGTGAAGGCACTAGCGGGAGGGCCTACAATGAGCAGTTCTTC. Translating it yields CASSEGTSGRAYNEQFF.

This clone showed up just a few times. The V call is TRBV5-1, the J call TRBJ2-1, with a tentative D call TRBD1 (5 bases). CDR1 and CDR2 from the germline V gene are SGHRS and YFSETQ. V lost 0 bases, J lost 12 bases, and 16 bases lay in between. This CDR3 contains 14 residues. This CDR3 reads CASSLVQGSDGQFF. CDR3 DNA: TGCGCCAGCAGCTTGGTCCAGGGATCGGACGGGCAGTTCTTC.

The gene calls are TRBV27 and TRBJ1-4; unclear D gene. This CDR3 is 15 amino acids long. CDR1 MNHEY and CDR2 SMNVEV come from the germline V gene (reference sequence). V shed 1 base and J shed 4 bases, with 10 bases lying between them. The CDR3 here is CASSLWAGINEKLFF. Written as DNA, the CDR3 is TGTGCCAGCAGTTTATGGGCAGGCATTAATGAAAAACTGTTTTTT.

The rearrangement joins TRBV5-8 to TRBJ2-3; 14 bases are shared with TRBD2. The CDR3 runs 16 residues. CDR1 is SGHTS, CDR2 YDEGEE, per germline. Trimming cost V 5 bases and J 6 bases; bases outside gene matches: 8. The CDR3 here is CASSFSGLAGADTQYF. The CDR3 nucleotides are TGTGCCAGCAGTTTCTCGGGACTAGCGGGAGCGGATACGCAGTATTTT. The full variable domain, in which reference TRBV5-8 and TRBJ2-3 provide the parts outside the CDR3, is EAGVTQSPTHLIKTRGQQATLRCSPISGHTSVYWYQQALGLGLQFLLWYDEGEERNRGNFPPRFSGRQFPNYSSELNVNALELEDSALYLCASSFSGLAGADTQYFGPGTRLTVL.

This clone came up a few times. V usage is TRBV5-1 and J usage is TRBJ1-1, with no clear D. This CDR3 contains 15 residues. Germline-derived CDR1 and CDR2 are SGHRS and YFSETQ. Between the trimmed V and J ends, which lost 1 base and 0 bases, there was a span of 10 bases. CDR3 sequence reads: CASSLTLTMNTEAFF. The CDR3 DNA follows: TGCGCCAGCAGCTTGACCCTGACTATGAACACTGAAGCTTTCTTT.

The gene calls are TRBV7-9 and TRBJ2-7; TRBD1 matches 9 bases. The CDR3 totals 14 residues. Trimming removed 0 bases from V and 3 bases from J; junction bases left unmatched: 0. CDR1 and CDR2 (germline): SEHNR, FQNEAQ (reference sequence). The CDR3 DNA reads as TGTGCCAGCAGCTTAGCGGGACAGGGCTACGAGCAGTACTTC. This translates into CASSLAGQGYEQYF.

This clone showed up just a few times. V usage is TRBV5-6 and J usage is TRBJ2-5; 9 bases are a match to TRBD2. The germline V gene has CDR1 SGHDT and CDR2 YYEEEE. This CDR3 is built from 14 residues. V lost 3 bases, J lost 2 bases, and 2 bases stayed unmatched. The CDR3 loop is CASSSGLAQETQYF. CDR3 bases: TGTGCCAGCAGCTCAGGACTAGCGCAAGAGACCCAGTACTTC.

The rearrangement links TRBV2 to TRBJ2-2, with 7 positions matching TRBD1. The V gene's germline CDR1 is SNHLY and CDR2 FYNNEI. The CDR3 runs 15 residues. V dropped 1 base and J dropped 4; count of bases not matched to a gene: 3. The CDR3 loop reads CASSEGGGGTGELFF. CDR3 nucleotides: TGTGCCAGCAGTGAAGGAGGGGGCGGCACCGGGGAGCTGTTTTTT.

This clone appeared a few times. The V call is TRBV7-9, the J call TRBJ1-2; tentative D call: TRBD1 (5 bases). Trimming shortened V by 3 bases and J by 8 bases, and 13 bases separated the two germline ends. Germline CDR1 is SEHNR and CDR2 is FQNEAQ (reference sequence). CDR3 length: 13 amino acids. The CDR3 spells CASSFGGAYGYTF. Written as DNA, the CDR3 is TGTGCCAGCAGCTTCGGGGGAGCTTACGGCTACACCTTC.

Only a few counts were recorded for this clone. The chain employs TRBV18 and TRBJ2-2; D ambiguous. The germline V and J ends were trimmed by 3 bases and 1 base, with 9 bases remaining between them. The CDR3 extends over 15 amino acids. Germline assignment: CDR1 KGHSH and CDR2 LQKENI. The CDR3 loop is CASSPNNRNTGELFF. In nucleotides, the CDR3 is TGTGCCAGCTCACCTAATAACAGGAACACCGGGGAGCTGTTTTTT.

The chain recombines TRBV7-8 with TRBJ2-7; TRBD2 matches 14 bases. This CDR3 has 19 amino acids. J gave up 3 bases and V 0 bases, and 10 bases lay outside the gene matches. Per the germline V gene, CDR1 is SGHVS and CDR2 is FQNEAQ. CDR3 in DNA: TGTGCCAGCAGCTTAGCCGTGGGGTCGGGACTAGCGGGAGTCTACGAGCAGTACTTC. Its protein product is CASSLAVGSGLAGVYEQYF.

The chain links TRBV11-2 to TRBJ2-3; weak D call: TRBD2 (6 bases). Trimming stripped 5 bases from V and 2 bases from J, with 11 bases between. Germline CDR1 reads SGHAT; CDR2 reads FQNNGV. The CDR3 extends over 14 amino acids. CDR3 in DNA: TGTGCCAGCAGCCCACTAGCACCCACAGATACGCAGTATTTT. This codes for CASSPLAPTDTQYF.

The chain uses TRBV7-2 and TRBJ2-3, with 8 positions matching TRBD2. The V and J ends lost 1 base and 1 base, in that order; junction bases with no gene match: 7. CDR3 length: 17 residues. Germline V gene data show CDR1 as SGHTA and CDR2 as FQGNSA. The CDR3 coding sequence is TGTGCCAGCAGCTTAGACTACGGGGGGGCTGGCACAGATACGCAGTATTTT. Its translation: CASSLDYGGAGTDTQYF.

The chain links TRBV7-9 to TRBJ1-1, with D perhaps matching TRBD1 (5 bases). Trimming took off 1 base at V and 8 bases at J, with 8 bases between the two ends. The CDR3 totals 12 residues. The V gene's germline CDR1 is SEHNR and CDR2 FQNEAQ (reference sequence). The CDR3 loop is CASSLVGGEAFF. DNA of the CDR3: TGTGCCAGCAGCTTAGTCGGGGGGGAAGCTTTCTTT.

This sequence joins TRBV9 and TRBJ1-2, with D maybe TRBD1 (6 bases). V was trimmed by 3 bases and J by 4 bases, leaving 10 bases between them. Per germline, CDR1 SGDLS and CDR2 YYNGEE. The CDR3 has 13 amino acids. CDR3 DNA sequence: TGTGCCAGCAGCGCCGGACAGCTCTATGGCTACACCTTC. This translates into CASSAGQLYGYTF.

There are a few counts of this clone. The genes are TRBV6-5 and TRBJ1-1; D uncertain. The CDR3 covers 13 residues. Trimming cost V 2 bases and J 1 base, with 5 bases left between them. CDR1 and CDR2 from the germline V gene are MNHEY and SVGAGI. The DNA of the CDR3 is TGTGCCAGCAGTTACCGGGGGAACACTGAAGCTTTCTTT. This translates into CASSYRGNTEAFF.

This clone showed up just a few times. The CDR3 DNA follows: TGCGCCAGCAGCCAAACGGGGGGAGGGGAGACCCAGTACTTC. It codes for CASSQTGGGETQYF. The chain recombines TRBV4-1 with TRBJ2-5, with 7 bases matching TRBD2. CDR3 length equals 14 residues. Germline-derived CDR1 and CDR2 are MGHRA and YSYEKL. Trimming removed 2 bases from V and 5 bases from J; junction bases left unmatched: 5.

V and J are TRBV5-1 and TRBJ2-1, with a tentative D call TRBD2 (6 bases). V dropped 4 bases and J dropped 6 bases, with 11 bases sitting between them. The CDR3 contains 13 residues. Germline values: CDR1 SGHRS, CDR2 YFSETQ. CDR3 sequence (DNA): TGCGCCAGCAGCCCCGGGACTTTCAATGAGCAGTTCTTC. It codes for CASSPGTFNEQFF.